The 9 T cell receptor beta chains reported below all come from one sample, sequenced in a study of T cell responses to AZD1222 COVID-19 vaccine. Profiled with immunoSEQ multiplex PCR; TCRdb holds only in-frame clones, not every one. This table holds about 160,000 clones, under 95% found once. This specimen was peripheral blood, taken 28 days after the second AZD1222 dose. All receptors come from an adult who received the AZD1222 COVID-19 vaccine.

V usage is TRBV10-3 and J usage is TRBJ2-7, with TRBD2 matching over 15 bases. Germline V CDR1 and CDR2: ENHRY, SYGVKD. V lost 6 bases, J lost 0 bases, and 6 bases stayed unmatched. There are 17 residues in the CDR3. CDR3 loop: CAIRPGLAGGSSYEQYF. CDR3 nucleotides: TGTGCCATCAGACCCGGACTAGCGGGAGGGAGCTCCTACGAGCAGTACTTC.

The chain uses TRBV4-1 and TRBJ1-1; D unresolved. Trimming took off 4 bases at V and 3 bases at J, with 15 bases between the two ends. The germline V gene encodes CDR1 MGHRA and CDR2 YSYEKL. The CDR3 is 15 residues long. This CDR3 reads CASSLLGRIHTEAFF. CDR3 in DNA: TGCGCCAGCAGCCTTCTAGGAAGGATACACACTGAAGCTTTCTTT.

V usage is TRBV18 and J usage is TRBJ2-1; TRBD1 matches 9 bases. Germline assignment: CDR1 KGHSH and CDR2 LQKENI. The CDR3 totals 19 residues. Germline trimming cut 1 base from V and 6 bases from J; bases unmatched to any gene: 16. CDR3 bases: TGTGCCAGCTCACCACTCTTTAATTTGGCTGGACAGGGGACCAATGAGCAGTTCTTC. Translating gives CASSPLFNLAGQGTNEQFF. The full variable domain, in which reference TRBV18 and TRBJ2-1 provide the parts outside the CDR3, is NAGVMQNPRHLVRRRGQEARLRCSPMKGHSHVYWYRQLPEEGLKFMVYLQKENIIDESGMPKERFSAEFPKEGPSILRIQQVVRGDSAAYFCASSPLFNLAGQGTNEQFFGPGTRLTVL.

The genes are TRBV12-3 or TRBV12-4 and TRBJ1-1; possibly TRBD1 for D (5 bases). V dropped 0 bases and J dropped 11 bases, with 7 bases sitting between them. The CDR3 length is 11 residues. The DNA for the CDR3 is TGTGCCAGCAGTTTAGCCGGGGCGGCTTTCTTT. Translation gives CASSLAGAAFF.

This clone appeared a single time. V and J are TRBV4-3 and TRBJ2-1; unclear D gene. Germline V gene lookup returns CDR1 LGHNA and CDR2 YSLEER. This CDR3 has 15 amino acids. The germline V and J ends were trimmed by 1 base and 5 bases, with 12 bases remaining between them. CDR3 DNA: TGCGCCAGCAGCCAAGGGAACTTTATTAACAATGAGCAGTTCTTC. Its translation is CASSQGNFINNEQFF.

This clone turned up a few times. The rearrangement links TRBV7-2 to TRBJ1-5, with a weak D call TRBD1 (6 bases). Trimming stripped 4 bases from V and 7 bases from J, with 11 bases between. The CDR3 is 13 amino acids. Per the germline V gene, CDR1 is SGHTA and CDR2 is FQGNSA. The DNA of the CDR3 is TGTGCCAGCAGCTCAGGGGCCTGGCAGCCCCAGCATTTT. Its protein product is CASSSGAWQPQHF.

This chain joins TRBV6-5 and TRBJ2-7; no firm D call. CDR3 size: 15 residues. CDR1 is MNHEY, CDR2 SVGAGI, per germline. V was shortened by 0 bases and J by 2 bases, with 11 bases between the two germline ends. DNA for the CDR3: TGTGCCAGCAGTTACTCTACACCTCTTGCCTACGAGCAGTACTTC. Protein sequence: CASSYSTPLAYEQYF.

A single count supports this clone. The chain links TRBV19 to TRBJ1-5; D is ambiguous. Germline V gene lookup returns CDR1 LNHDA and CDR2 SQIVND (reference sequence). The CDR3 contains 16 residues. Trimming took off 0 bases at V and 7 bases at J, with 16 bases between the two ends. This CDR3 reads CASSIDRTALGQPQHF. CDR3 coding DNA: TGTGCCAGTAGTATAGATCGAACCGCTTTGGGGCAGCCCCAGCATTTT.

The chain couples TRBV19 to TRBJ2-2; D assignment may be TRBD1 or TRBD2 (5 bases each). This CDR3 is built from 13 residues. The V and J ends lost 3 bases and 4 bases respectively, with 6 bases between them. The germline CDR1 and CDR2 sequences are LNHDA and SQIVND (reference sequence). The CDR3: CASSIGGTGELFF. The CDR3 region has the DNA TGTGCCAGTAGTATTGGGGGCACCGGGGAGCTGTTTTTT.